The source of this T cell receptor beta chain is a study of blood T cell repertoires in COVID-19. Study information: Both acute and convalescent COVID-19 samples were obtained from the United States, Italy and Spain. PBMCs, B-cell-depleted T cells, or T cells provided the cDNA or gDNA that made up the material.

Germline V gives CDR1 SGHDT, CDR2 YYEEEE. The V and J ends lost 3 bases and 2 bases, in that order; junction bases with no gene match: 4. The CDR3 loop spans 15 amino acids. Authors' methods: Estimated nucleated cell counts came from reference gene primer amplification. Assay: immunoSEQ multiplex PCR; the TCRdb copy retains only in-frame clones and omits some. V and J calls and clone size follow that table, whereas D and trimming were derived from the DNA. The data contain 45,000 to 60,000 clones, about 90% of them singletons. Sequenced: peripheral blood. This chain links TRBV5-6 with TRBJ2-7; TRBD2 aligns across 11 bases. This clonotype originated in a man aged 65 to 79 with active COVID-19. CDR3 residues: CASSSSGGSTYEQYF. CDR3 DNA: TGTGCCAGCAGCTCTAGCGGGGGGTCGACCTACGAGCAGTACTTC.